This T cell receptor (beta chain) originates from a study of tumor-infiltrating lymphocytes in primary liver carcinoma. For this clonotype: Its antigen is currently unknown. One junction end disagrees with the germline gene, perhaps due to a read error.

Using a constant-region primer together with ProtoScript II reverse transcriptase, TCR beta cDNA was made from roughly 500 ng of total RNA. For TCR beta, libraries were produced by three nested multiplex PCR rounds using slightly modified ARM-PCR. Investigators reported that the first two PCR rounds, at 9 to 11 cycles each, used TRBV1-TRBV30 forward primers with a C-beta reverse primer. TCRdb fed the multiplex PCR reads into MiXCR, producing one record per CDR3 protein. The sample lists 100,000 to 120,000 distinct CDR3 sequences; approximately 80% were seen once. The CDR3 spans 13 residues. Germline CDR1 SQVTM, CDR2 ANQGSEA. Study results and limitations: Pairs of tumor regions overlapped more than tumor-adjacent and tumor-blood pairs did.

The tissue used was unsorted bulk material of about 19-34 mg. RNA and DNA were co-extracted from it with the AllPrep DNA/RNA mini kit. The sequencing input was liver tumor tissue from sampling region 3. Subset in this sample: tumor region T3, left-lateral pole. The chain links TRBV29-1 to TRBJ1-5, with D possibly TRBD1 on 6 matching bases. The source is a man aged 35-49 years with primary liver carcinoma and hepatitis B virus infection. CDR3: CNTGGGANQPQHF. CDR3 sequence (DNA): TGCAACACCGGAGGGGGAGCGAATCAACCCCAGCATTTT.